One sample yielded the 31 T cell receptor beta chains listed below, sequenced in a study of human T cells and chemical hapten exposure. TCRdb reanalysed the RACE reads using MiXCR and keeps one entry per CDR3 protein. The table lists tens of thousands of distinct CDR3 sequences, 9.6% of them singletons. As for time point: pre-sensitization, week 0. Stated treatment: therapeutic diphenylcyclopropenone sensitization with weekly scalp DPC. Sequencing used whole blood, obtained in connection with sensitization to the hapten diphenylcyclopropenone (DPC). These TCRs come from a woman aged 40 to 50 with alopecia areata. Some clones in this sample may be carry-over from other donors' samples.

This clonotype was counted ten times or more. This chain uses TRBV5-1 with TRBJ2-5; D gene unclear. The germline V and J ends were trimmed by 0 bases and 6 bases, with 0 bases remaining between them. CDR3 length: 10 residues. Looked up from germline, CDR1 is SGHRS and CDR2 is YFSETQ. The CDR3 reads CASSLETQYF. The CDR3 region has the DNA TGCGCCAGCAGCTTGGAGACCCAGTACTTC.

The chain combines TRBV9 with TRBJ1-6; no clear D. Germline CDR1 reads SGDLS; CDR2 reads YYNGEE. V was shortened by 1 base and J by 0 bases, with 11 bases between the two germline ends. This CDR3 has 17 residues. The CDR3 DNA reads TGTGCCAGCAGCGTATATCCCGAAAGCTCCTATAATTCACCCCTCCACTTT. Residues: CASSVYPESSYNSPLHF.

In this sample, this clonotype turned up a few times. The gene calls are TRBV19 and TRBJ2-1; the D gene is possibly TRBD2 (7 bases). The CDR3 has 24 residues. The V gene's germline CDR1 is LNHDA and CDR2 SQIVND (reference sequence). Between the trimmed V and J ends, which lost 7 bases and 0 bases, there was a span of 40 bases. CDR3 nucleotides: TGTGCCAGTACTCGACGGGGGGCGGGGCCTGTATTTGGGGAAAAAAGTGGCTCCTACAATGAGCAGTTCTTC. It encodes CASTRRGAGPVFGEKSGSYNEQFF.

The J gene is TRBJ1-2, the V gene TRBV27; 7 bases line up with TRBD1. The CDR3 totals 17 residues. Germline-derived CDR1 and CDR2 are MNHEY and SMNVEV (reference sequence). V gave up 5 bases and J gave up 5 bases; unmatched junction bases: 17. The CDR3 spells CASSQTGTTLGRYGYTF. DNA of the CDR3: TGTGCCAGCAGTCAGACAGGGACTACTTTAGGCCGGTATGGCTACACCTTC.

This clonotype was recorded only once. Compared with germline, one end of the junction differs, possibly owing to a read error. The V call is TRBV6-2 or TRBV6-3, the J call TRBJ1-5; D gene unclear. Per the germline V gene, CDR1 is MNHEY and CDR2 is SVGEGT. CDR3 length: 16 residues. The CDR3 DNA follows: TGTGCCAGCGGTTACTCCATCCACGACGGGATTCAGCCCCAGCATTTT. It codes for CASGYSIHDGIQPQHF.

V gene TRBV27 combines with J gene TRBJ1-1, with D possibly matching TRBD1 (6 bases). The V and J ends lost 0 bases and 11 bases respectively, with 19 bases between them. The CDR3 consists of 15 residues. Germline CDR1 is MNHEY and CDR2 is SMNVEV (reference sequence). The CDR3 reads CASSLSRGQPTDAFF. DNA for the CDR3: TGTGCCAGCAGTTTATCAAGGGGACAACCTACGGATGCTTTCTTT.

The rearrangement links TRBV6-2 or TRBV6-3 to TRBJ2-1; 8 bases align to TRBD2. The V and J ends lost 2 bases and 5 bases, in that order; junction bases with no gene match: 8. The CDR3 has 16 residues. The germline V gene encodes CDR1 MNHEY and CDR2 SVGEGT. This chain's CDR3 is CASSYGGGGPNNEQFF. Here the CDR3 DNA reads TGTGCCAGCAGTTACGGAGGCGGGGGGCCTAACAATGAGCAGTTCTTC.

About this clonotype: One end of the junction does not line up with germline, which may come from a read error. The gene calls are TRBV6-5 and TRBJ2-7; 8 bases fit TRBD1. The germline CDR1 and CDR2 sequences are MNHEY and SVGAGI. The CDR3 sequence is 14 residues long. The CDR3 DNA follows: TGTGCCAGCAGCAAAGACAGGGGAGCCTACGAGCGGTACTTC. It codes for CASSKDRGAYERYF.

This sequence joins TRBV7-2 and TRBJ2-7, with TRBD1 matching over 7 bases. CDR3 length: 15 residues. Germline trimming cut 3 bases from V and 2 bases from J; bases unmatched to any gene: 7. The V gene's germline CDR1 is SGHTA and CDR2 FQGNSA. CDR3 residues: CASSFRDSPPYEQYF. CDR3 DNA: TGTGCCAGCAGCTTCCGGGACAGTCCTCCCTACGAGCAGTACTTC.

CDR3: CAWSVRGQDEQYF. In DNA form, the CDR3 reads TGTGCCTGGAGTGTCCGGGGGCAGGACGAGCAGTACTTC. This chain links TRBV30 with TRBJ2-7; D is perhaps TRBD1 or TRBD2 (6 bases each). The V gene's germline CDR1 is GTSNPN and CDR2 SVGIG (reference sequence). V was cut by 0 bases and J by 5 bases, with 11 bases left in between. The CDR3 runs to 13 residues.

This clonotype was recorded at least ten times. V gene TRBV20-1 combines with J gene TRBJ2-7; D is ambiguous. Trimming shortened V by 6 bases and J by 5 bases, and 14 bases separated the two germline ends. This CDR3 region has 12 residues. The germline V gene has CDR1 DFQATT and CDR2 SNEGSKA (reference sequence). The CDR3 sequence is CSAPGVSHEQYF. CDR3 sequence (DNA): TGCAGTGCCCCTGGGGTCTCTCACGAGCAGTACTTC.

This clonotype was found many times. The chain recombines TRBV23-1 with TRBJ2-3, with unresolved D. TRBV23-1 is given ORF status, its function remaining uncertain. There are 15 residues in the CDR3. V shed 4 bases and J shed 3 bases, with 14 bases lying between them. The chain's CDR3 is CASSLGKRSTDTQYF. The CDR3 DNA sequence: TGCGCCAGCAGTCTAGGGAAGAGGTCGACAGATACGCAGTATTTT.

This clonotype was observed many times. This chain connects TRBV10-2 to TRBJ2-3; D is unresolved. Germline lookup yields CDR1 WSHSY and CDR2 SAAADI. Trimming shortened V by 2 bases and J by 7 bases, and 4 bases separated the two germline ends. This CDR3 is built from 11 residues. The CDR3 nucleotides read TGCGCCAGCAGTGAGGGTTATACGCAGTATTTT. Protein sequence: CASSEGYTQYF.

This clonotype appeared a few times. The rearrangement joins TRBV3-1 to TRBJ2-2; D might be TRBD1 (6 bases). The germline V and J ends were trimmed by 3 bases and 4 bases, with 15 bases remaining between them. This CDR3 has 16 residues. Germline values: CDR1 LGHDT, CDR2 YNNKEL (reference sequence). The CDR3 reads CASSQRTVAGTGELFF. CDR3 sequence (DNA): TGTGCCAGCAGCCAGCGGACAGTGGCGGGCACCGGGGAGCTGTTTTTT. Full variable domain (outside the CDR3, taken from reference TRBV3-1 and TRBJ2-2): DTAVSQTPKYLVTQMGNDKSIKCEQNLGHDTMYWYKQDSKKFLKIMFSYNNKELIINETVPNRFSPKSPDKAHLNLHINSLELGDSAVYFCASSQRTVAGTGELFFGEGSRLTVL.

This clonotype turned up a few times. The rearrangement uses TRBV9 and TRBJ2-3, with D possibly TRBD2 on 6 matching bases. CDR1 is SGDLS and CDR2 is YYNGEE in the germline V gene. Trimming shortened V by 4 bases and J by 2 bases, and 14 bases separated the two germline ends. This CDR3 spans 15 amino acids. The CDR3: CASSTGTLYTDTQYF. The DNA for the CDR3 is TGTGCCAGCAGCACCGGGACTCTCTACACAGATACGCAGTATTTT.

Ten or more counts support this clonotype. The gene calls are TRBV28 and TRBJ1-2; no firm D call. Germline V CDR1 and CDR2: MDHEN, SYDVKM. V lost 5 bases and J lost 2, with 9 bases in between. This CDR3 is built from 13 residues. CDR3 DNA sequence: TGTGCCAGCAGTCTCGGCAGGAACTATGGCTACACCTTC. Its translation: CASSLGRNYGYTF.

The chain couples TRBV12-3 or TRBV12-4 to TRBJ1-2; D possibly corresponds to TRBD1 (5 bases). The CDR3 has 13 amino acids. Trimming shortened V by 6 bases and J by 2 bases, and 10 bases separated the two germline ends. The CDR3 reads CASREGQNYGYTF. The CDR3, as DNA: TGTGCCAGCAGGGAGGGGCAGAACTATGGCTACACCTTC.

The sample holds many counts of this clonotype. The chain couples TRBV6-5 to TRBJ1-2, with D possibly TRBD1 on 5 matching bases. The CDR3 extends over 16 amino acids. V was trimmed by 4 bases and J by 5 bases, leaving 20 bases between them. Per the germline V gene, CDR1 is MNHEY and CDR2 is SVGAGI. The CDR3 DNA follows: TGTGCCAGCAGTTTCGTTGCCCGGGGGTTACAATATGGCTACACCTTC. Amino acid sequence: CASSFVARGLQYGYTF.

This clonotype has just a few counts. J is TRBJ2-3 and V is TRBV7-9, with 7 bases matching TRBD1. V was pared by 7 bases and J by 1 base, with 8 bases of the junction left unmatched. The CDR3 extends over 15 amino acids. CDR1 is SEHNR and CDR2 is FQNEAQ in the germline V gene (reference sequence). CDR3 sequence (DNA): TGTGCCAGCACCTCTGGGACAGATGGCACAGATACGCAGTATTTT. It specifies CASTSGTDGTDTQYF. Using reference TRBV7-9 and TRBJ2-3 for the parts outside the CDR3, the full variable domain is DTGVSQNPRHKITKRGQNVTFRCDPISEHNRLYWYRQTLGQGPEFLTYFQNEAQLEKSRLLSDRFSAERPKGSFSTLEIQRTEQGDSAMYLCASTSGTDGTDTQYFGPGTRLTVL.

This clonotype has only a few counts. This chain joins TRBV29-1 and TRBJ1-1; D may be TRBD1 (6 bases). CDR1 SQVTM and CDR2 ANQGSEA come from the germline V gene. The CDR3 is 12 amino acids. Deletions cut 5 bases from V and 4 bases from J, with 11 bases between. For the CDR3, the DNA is TGCAGCGTTCTGGGGGCGAGCACTGAAGCTTTCTTT. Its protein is CSVLGASTEAFF.

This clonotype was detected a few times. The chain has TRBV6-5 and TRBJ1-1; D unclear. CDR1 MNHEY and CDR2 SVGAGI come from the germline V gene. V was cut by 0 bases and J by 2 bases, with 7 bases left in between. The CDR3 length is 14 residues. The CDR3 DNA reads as TGTGCCAGCAGTTACTCTATATCTAACACTGAAGCTTTCTTT. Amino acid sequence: CASSYSISNTEAFF.

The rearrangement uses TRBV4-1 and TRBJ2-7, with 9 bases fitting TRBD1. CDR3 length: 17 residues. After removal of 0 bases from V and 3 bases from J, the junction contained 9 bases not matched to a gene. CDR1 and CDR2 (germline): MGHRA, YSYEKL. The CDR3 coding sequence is TGCGCCAGCAGCCAAGATCCTTACGGGACAGGGATCTACGAGCAGTACTTC. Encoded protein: CASSQDPYGTGIYEQYF.

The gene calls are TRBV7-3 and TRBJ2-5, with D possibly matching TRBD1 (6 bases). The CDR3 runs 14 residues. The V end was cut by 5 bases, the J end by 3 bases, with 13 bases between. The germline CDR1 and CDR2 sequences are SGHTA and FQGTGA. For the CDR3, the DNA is TGTGCCAGCAGCCCTCAGGGGAGCGAAGAGACCCAGTACTTC. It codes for CASSPQGSEETQYF.

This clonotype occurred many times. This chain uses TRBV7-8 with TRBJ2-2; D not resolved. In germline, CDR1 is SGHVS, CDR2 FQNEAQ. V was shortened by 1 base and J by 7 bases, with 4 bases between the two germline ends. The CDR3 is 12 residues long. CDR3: CASSLEVGELFF. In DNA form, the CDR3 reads TGTGCCAGCAGCTTAGAGGTCGGGGAGCTGTTTTTT.

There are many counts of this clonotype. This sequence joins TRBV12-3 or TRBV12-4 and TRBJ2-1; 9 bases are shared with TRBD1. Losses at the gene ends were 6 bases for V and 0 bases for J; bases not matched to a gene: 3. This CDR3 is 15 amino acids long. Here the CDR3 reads CASSSDRGSYNEQFF. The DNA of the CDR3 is TGTGCCAGCAGCTCGGACAGGGGCTCCTACAATGAGCAGTTCTTC.

Written as DNA, the CDR3 is TGCAGCGCTACGGGGAACTCCTACGAGCAGTACTTC. It yields the protein CSATGNSYEQYF. J is TRBJ2-7 and V is TRBV29-1; weak D call: TRBD2 (5 bases). The germline gives CDR1 SQVTM, CDR2 ANQGSEA. The CDR3 is made up of 12 amino acids. V was clipped by 7 bases and J by 0 bases, with 10 bases between them.

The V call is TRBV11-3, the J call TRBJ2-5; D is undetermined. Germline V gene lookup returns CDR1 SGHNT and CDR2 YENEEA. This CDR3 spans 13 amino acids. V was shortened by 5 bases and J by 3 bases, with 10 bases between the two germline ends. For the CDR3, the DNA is TGTGCCAGCAGCGTCCCTGGGGAAGAGACCCAGTACTTC. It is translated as CASSVPGEETQYF.

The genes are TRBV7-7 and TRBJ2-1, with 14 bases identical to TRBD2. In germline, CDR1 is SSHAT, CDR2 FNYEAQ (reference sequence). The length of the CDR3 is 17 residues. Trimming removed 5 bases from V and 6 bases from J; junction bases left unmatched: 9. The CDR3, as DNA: TGTGCCAGCAGCCCCACCGGAGGGACTAGCGGGGGCAATGAGCAGTTCTTC. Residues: CASSPTGGTSGGNEQFF.

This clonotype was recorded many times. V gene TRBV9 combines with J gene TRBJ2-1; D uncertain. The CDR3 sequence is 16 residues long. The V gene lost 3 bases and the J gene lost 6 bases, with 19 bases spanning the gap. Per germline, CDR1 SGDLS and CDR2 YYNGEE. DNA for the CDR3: TGTGCCAGCAGCGCGGGTCAGCGTAGTGGTTTCAATGAGCAGTTCTTC. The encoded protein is CASSAGQRSGFNEQFF.

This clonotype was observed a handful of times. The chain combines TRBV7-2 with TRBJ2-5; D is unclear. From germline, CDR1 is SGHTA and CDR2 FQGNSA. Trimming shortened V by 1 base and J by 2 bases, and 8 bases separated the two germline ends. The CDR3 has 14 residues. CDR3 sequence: CASSLVRGQETQYF. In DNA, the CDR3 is TGTGCCAGCAGCTTAGTTCGCGGACAAGAGACCCAGTACTTC.

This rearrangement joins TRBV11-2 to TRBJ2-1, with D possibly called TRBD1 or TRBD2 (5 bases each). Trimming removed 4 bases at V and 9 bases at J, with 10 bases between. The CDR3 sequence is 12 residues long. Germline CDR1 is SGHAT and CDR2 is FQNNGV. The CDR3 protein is CASSSGAGEQFF. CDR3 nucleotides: TGTGCCAGCAGCTCCGGGGCGGGTGAGCAGTTCTTC.